Listed here are 15 T cell receptor beta chains from one sample, sequenced in a study of T-cell reconstitution after alpha-beta-depleted transplantation in children. Using unique molecular identifiers, the investigators prepared the TCRbeta library. From the PCR reads, TCRdb called clonotypes with MiXCR, one entry per CDR3 protein. This sample has 95,000 to 150,000 distinct CDR3 sequences, with 23% found just once. Sequenced here: PBMCs, mostly from graft donor cells, sampled 180 days after TCRalphabeta/CD19-depleted stem cell transplant. The receptors originated from a male patient aged 2-15 years who had a stem cell transplant for chronic granulomatous disease, so the T cells may come from the graft donor.

The chain employs TRBV10-3 and TRBJ2-3; the D is unclear. Germline CDR1 is ENHRY and CDR2 is SYGVKD. V was trimmed by 2 bases and J by 0 bases, leaving 15 bases between them. The CDR3 has 17 residues. This chain's CDR3 is CAISEAVGTLSTDTQYF. The CDR3 coding sequence is TGTGCCATCAGTGAGGCGGTGGGAACCCTTAGCACAGATACGCAGTATTTT.

V is TRBV3-1 and J is TRBJ2-1; D remains unclear. The V and J ends lost 3 bases and 6 bases respectively, with 6 bases between them. This CDR3 spans 12 amino acids. The germline V gene has CDR1 LGHDT and CDR2 YNNKEL (reference sequence). This chain's CDR3 is CASSHFGNEQFF. CDR3 bases: TGTGCCAGCAGCCATTTCGGCAATGAGCAGTTCTTC.

This chain connects TRBV27 to TRBJ2-7; TRBD1 matches at 7 bases. CDR3 length equals 16 residues. Germline V gene sequence: CDR1 MNHEY, CDR2 SMNVEV (reference sequence). Trimming cost V 5 bases and J 3 bases; bases outside gene matches: 13. CDR3 in amino acids: CASSPADRAVLYEQYF. The CDR3 DNA reads TGTGCCAGCAGTCCAGCAGACAGGGCGGTCCTCTACGAGCAGTACTTC.

Ten or more counts support this clonotype. The CDR3 coding sequence is TGCAGTGCTAGAGATCCCAGTCATGGCGAAAAACTGTTTTTT. Its protein product is CSARDPSHGEKLFF. The V gene is TRBV20-1, the J gene TRBJ1-4; no clear D gene. V was pared by 0 bases and J by 8 bases, with 13 bases between. The germline V gene has CDR1 DFQATT and CDR2 SNEGSKA (reference sequence). The CDR3 is made up of 14 amino acids.

The rearrangement joins TRBV28 to TRBJ2-3; the D is unclear. The CDR3 is 18 amino acids. The V gene's germline CDR1 is MDHEN and CDR2 SYDVKM. The germline V and J ends were trimmed by 4 bases and 0 bases, with 20 bases remaining between them. The CDR3 sequence: CASSSPFPSSPSTDTQYF. The CDR3 DNA reads TGTGCCAGCAGTTCCCCTTTCCCCTCCAGCCCTAGCACAGATACGCAGTATTTT.

The V call is TRBV29-1, the J call TRBJ2-2; 9 bases agree with TRBD1. The germline V gene encodes CDR1 SQVTM and CDR2 ANQGSEA. The CDR3 extends over 13 amino acids. V lost 6 bases, J lost 7 bases, and 6 bases stayed unmatched. The CDR3 sequence is CSVPGQGIGELFF. The CDR3 DNA sequence: TGCAGCGTGCCAGGACAGGGGATCGGGGAGCTGTTTTTT.

This chain connects TRBV5-4 to TRBJ2-7; 7 bases fit TRBD1. Germline CDR1 is SGHNT and CDR2 is YYREEE (reference sequence). V shed 2 bases, J shed 1 base, and the junction held 9 bases outside the gene matches. The CDR3 totals 16 residues. Here the CDR3 DNA reads TGTGCCAGCAGCTTTGGAGCTCCGACAGGGTCCTACGAGCAGTACTTC. Amino acid sequence: CASSFGAPTGSYEQYF.

The chain uses TRBV10-1 and TRBJ2-2; 10 nucleotides agree with TRBD1. This CDR3 is 17 amino acids long. CDR1 and CDR2 from the germline V gene are WNHNN and SYGVQD (reference sequence). Trimming removed 4 bases from V and 1 base from J; junction bases left unmatched: 6. The CDR3 region has the DNA TGCGCCAGCAGTGTGACAGGGGGCGGACGGAACACCGGGGAGCTGTTTTTT. Protein sequence: CASSVTGGGRNTGELFF.

This clonotype was seen many times. This chain links TRBV5-1 with TRBJ1-2, with a weak D call TRBD1 (5 bases). Germline values: CDR1 SGHRS, CDR2 YFSETQ. V shed 4 bases and J shed 4 bases, with 11 bases lying between them. This CDR3 contains 13 residues. DNA of the CDR3: TGCGCCAGCAGCCTTGGGACGACCTATGGCTACACCTTC. Protein sequence: CASSLGTTYGYTF. Full variable domain (outside the CDR3, taken from reference TRBV5-1 and TRBJ1-2): KAGVTQTPRYLIKTRGQQVTLSCSPISGHRSVSWYQQTPGQGLQFLFEYFSETQRNKGNFPGRFSGRQFSNSRSEMNVSTLELGDSALYLCASSLGTTYGYTFGSGTRLTVV.

This clonotype was found many times. This chain joins TRBV5-1 and TRBJ2-7; 8 bases agree with TRBD1. V dropped 2 bases and J dropped 2; count of bases not matched to a gene: 6. Germline lookup yields CDR1 SGHRS and CDR2 YFSETQ. The CDR3 runs to 15 residues. The CDR3: CASSLNRGKAYEQYF. DNA for the CDR3: TGCGCCAGCAGCTTAAACAGGGGGAAAGCCTACGAGCAGTACTTC. The full variable domain, rest sourced from reference TRBV5-1 and TRBJ2-7, is KAGVTQTPRYLIKTRGQQVTLSCSPISGHRSVSWYQQTPGQGLQFLFEYFSETQRNKGNFPGRFSGRQFSNSRSEMNVSTLELGDSALYLCASSLNRGKAYEQYFGPGTRLTVT.

The gene calls are TRBV11-2 and TRBJ2-5; D gene uncertain. The CDR3 covers 15 residues. The germline V and J ends were trimmed by 5 bases and 0 bases, with 13 bases remaining between them. Germline CDR1 and CDR2: SGHAT and FQNNGV. The CDR3 DNA reads TGTGCCAGCAGCATTTCGGCGGCGGACCAAGAGACCCAGTACTTC. As protein: CASSISAADQETQYF.

The rearrangement links TRBV7-3 to TRBJ2-1; no definite D call. Per the germline V gene, CDR1 is SGHTA and CDR2 is FQGTGA. V was pared by 2 bases and J by 4 bases, with 6 bases between. The length of the CDR3 is 13 residues. The CDR3 nucleotides read TGTGCCAGCAGCTTAGCTGATTACAATGAGCAGTTCTTC. Its translation is CASSLADYNEQFF. The full variable domain, completed using reference TRBV7-3 and TRBJ2-1, is GAGVSQTPSNKVTEKGKYVELRCDPISGHTALYWYRQSLGQGPEFLIYFQGTGAADDSGLPNDRFFAVRPEGSVSTLKIQRTERGDSAVYLCASSLADYNEQFFGPGTRLTVL.

The chain has TRBV20-1 and TRBJ2-4, with 8 bases lining up with TRBD1. Germline assignment: CDR1 DFQATT and CDR2 SNEGSKA (reference sequence). V dropped 4 bases and J dropped 0; count of bases not matched to a gene: 14. The CDR3 runs to 18 residues. CDR3 coding DNA: TGCAGTGCTATAACACCGGGACAGGATTTCCTAGCCAAAAACATTCAGTACTTC. It specifies CSAITPGQDFLAKNIQYF.

This clonotype was counted only a few times. This sequence joins TRBV5-1 and TRBJ2-3; perhaps TRBD2 as D (5 bases). Germline V gene lookup returns CDR1 SGHRS and CDR2 YFSETQ. Deletions cut 4 bases from V and 5 bases from J, with 17 bases between. The CDR3 is 15 amino acids. The CDR3 here is CASSALPTSGDTQYF. CDR3 bases: TGCGCCAGCAGCGCTCTCCCGACGAGCGGAGATACGCAGTATTTT.

In this sample, this clonotype turned up a few times. This chain connects TRBV12-3 or TRBV12-4 to TRBJ1-2, with D perhaps TRBD1 (6 bases). Between the trimmed V and J ends, which lost 5 bases and 7 bases, there was a span of 17 bases. The CDR3 contains 14 residues. The CDR3 is CASSISRFRGGYTF. DNA for the CDR3: TGTGCCAGCAGTATATCCCGCTTCAGGGGTGGCTACACCTTC.